The clone carrying this TCR beta chain was counted ten times or more. The target antigen is unknown. CDR1 MDHEN and CDR2 SYDVKM come from the germline V gene. V gave up 4 bases and J gave up 6 bases, with 21 bases separating them. The CDR3 sequence is 16 residues long. This specimen belongs to a study of T cells in Graves' hyperthyroidism and ophthalmopathy. Study-wide results and limits: Before onset, ophthalmopathy was predicted by the model a median around 6.5 months earlier.

Researchers took RNA transcripts and amplified the TCR beta CDR3 regions from them. With the HTBI primer set, the TCR CDR3 went through a first round of RT-PCR. MiXCR was run by TCRdb on the multiplex PCR reads, yielding one entry per CDR3 protein. The sample contains about 580,000 distinct CDR3 sequences, 14% of which appear only once. Sequencing was performed on blood. The TCR originated in a woman aged 25 to 39 with Graves' hyperthyroidism that later progressed to Graves' ophthalmopathy. The chain recombines TRBV28 with TRBJ1-2, with unresolved D. The DNA for the CDR3 is TGTGCCAGCAGTTCAATATTCCTCCAGCGAGACGATGGCTACACCTTC. Translated, it gives CASSSIFLQRDDGYTF.